The 16 T cell receptor beta chains given below trace back to one sample, sequenced in a study of blood T cells in healthy people across ages. Sample-barcoded 5' priming and a J-beta primer mix drove a second PCR of about 6 to 12 cycles. MiXCR, applied by TCRdb to the 5' RACE reads, yields one record per CDR3 protein. The data contain more than 800,000 distinct CDR3 sequences, around 28% of them seen just once; the ten biggest clones take up around a sixth. Source material: blood. The receptors originated from a woman aged 80 or over in good health.

In the case of this clonotype: Given a much more abundant clone one base away, this may be a read error. The gene calls are TRBV7-2 and TRBJ2-1, with 9 nucleotides matching TRBD1. Germline CDR1 is SGHTA and CDR2 is FQGNSA. The V segment lost 5 bases and the J segment 15 bases; nucleotides outside the gene matches: 14. The CDR3 is 14 residues long. CDR3 in amino acids: CASSPHPAVDRGFF. The CDR3 DNA reads as TGTGCCAGCAGCCCCCACCCCGCGGTGGACAGGGGGTTCTTC.

This clonotype is a singleton in its sample. The chain employs TRBV12-3 or TRBV12-4 and TRBJ2-2; D might be TRBD2 (6 bases). The CDR3 runs 15 residues. Trimming left V 6 bases short and J 2 bases short, with 13 bases between. CDR3 in amino acids: CASRGRGRNTGELFF. In nucleotides, the CDR3 is TGTGCCAGCAGGGGACGGGGGAGAAACACCGGGGAGCTGTTTTTT.

In its sample, this clonotype was seen a few times. One junction end disagrees with the germline gene, perhaps due to a read error. The chain combines TRBV6-6 with TRBJ2-7, with 7 nucleotides matching TRBD2. The CDR3 length is 13 residues. Germline lookup yields CDR1 MNHNY and CDR2 SVGAGI (reference sequence). CDR3 loop: CAGSLTSSGEQYF. The CDR3 DNA reads as TGTGCCGGCAGCCTGACTAGCTCGGGCGAGCAGTACTTC.

This clonotype was recorded many times. V usage is TRBV2 and J usage is TRBJ1-2; D not resolved. The V end lost 6 bases, the J end lost 8 bases, and 16 bases lay between the germline ends. From germline, CDR1 is SNHLY and CDR2 FYNNEI. The CDR3 has 13 amino acids. DNA for the CDR3: TGTGCCAGCAGGGCCCAGTCAGGCGGCGGCTACACCTTC. Translated: CASRAQSGGGYTF.

In this sample, this clonotype turned up many times. The J gene is TRBJ2-3, the V gene TRBV20-1; 7 bases map to TRBD2. With V trimmed by 2 bases and J by 2 bases, 7 bases remained unmatched. Germline lookup yields CDR1 DFQATT and CDR2 SNEGSKA (reference sequence). This CDR3 has 15 residues. This CDR3 is CSARPRGKYTDTQYF. The DNA of the CDR3 is TGCAGTGCTAGACCGCGGGGGAAATACACAGATACGCAGTATTTT.

In its sample, this clonotype was seen a few times. V and J are TRBV12-3 or TRBV12-4 and TRBJ1-4; maybe TRBD1 (5 bases). V dropped 5 bases and J dropped 4 bases, with 17 bases sitting between them. The CDR3 consists of 16 residues. CDR3 sequence reads: CASSPHDGHRNEKLFF. The CDR3 bases are TGTGCCAGCAGTCCGCACGACGGACACCGTAATGAAAAACTGTTTTTT.

To note about this clonotype: The CDR3 does not close with the conserved phenylalanine or tryptophan, likely indicating a read error. The gene calls are TRBV7-2 and TRBJ2-4; a possible D gene is TRBD1 (7 bases). The CDR3 spans 13 residues. CDR1 is SGHTA and CDR2 is FQGNSA in the germline V gene. V dropped 5 bases and J dropped 13 bases, with 18 bases sitting between them. The CDR3 here is CASSTGTAREQYV. In DNA form, the CDR3 reads TGTGCCAGCAGCACTGGGACAGCTCGGGAGCAGTACGTC.

This chain uses TRBV7-3 with TRBJ2-5, with 10 bases that match TRBD2. Germline CDR1 is SGHTA and CDR2 is FQGTGA. The CDR3 length is 15 residues. Unmatched junction bases numbered 11, after V lost 2 bases and J lost 11 bases. The CDR3 sequence: CASSLRAGGPGEQYF. The CDR3 nucleotides are TGTGCCAGCAGCTTACGAGCGGGGGGGCCCGGTGAGCAGTACTTC.

A few counts support this clonotype. This sequence may be a read error, since a much larger clone differs from it by one base. The V call is TRBV29-1, the J call TRBJ2-5; 12 nucleotides line up with TRBD2. With the DNA end fitting TRBJ2-7 better, the J assignment may be wrong. Germline loops: CDR1 SQVTM, CDR2 ANQGSEA. The CDR3 covers 18 residues. CDR3 protein: CSVACVSSSGGADYEQYF. For the CDR3, the DNA is TGCAGCGTTGCCTGTGTTTCGTCTAGCGGGGGGGCAGACTACGAGCAGTACTTC.

The chain uses TRBV27 and TRBJ2-1; 10 nucleotides agree with TRBD2. The CDR3 covers 19 residues. Germline V CDR1 and CDR2: MNHEY, SMNVEV (reference sequence). Losses at the gene ends were 4 bases for V and 5 bases for J; bases not matched to a gene: 17. The DNA for the CDR3 is TGTGCCAGCAGTTCCGTATTTGGACTAGCGGAGATGGGACACAATGAGCAGTTCTTC. This encodes CASSSVFGLAEMGHNEQFF.

In regard to this clonotype: A much larger clone differs by one base, so this may be a read error. The chain uses TRBV4-3 and TRBJ2-1, with D perhaps TRBD1 (6 bases). Deletions cut 4 bases from V and 9 bases from J, with 16 bases between. The V gene's germline CDR1 is LGHNA and CDR2 YSLEER. The CDR3 has 14 amino acids. This CDR3 is CASSRGTGFGEQFF. For the CDR3, the DNA is TGCGCCAGCAGCCGTGGTACAGGGTTTGGTGAGCAGTTCTTC.

This clonotype was recorded many times. The chain combines TRBV18 with TRBJ2-1, with TRBD1 matching over 8 bases. V lost 5 bases, J lost 5 bases, and 2 bases stayed unmatched. The CDR3 spans 13 residues. Per the germline V gene, CDR1 is KGHSH and CDR2 is LQKENI. The CDR3 DNA follows: TGTGCCAGCTCAACGACAGGGGACAATGAGCAGTTCTTC. It encodes CASSTTGDNEQFF.

The rearrangement uses TRBV4-1 and TRBJ2-5; D unresolved. This CDR3 is built from 13 residues. V was trimmed by 3 bases and J by 1 base, leaving 6 bases between them. Germline V lookup: CDR1 MGHRA, CDR2 YSYEKL. Here the CDR3 DNA reads TGCGCCAGCAGCCAGCCCGTCCAAGAGACCCAGTACTTC. It is translated as CASSQPVQETQYF.

In its sample, this clonotype was seen many times. The CDR3: CSASGGIDTQYF. CDR3 DNA: TGCAGTGCTAGCGGGGGGATAGATACGCAGTATTTT. The chain links TRBV20-1 to TRBJ2-3, with TRBD2 matching 7 bases. The CDR3 length is 12 residues. CDR1 DFQATT and CDR2 SNEGSKA come from the germline V gene (reference sequence). V lost 3 bases, J lost 5 bases, and 2 bases stayed unmatched.

The chain is built from TRBV5-5 and TRBJ1-4; 9 bases align to TRBD1. Germline CDR1 is SGHKS and CDR2 is YYEKEE (reference sequence). The CDR3 runs 18 residues. With 2 bases clipped from V and 0 bases from J, the junction kept 8 bases outside the gene matches. CDR3 region: CASSFGTGPFATNEKLFF. CDR3 coding DNA: TGTGCCAGCAGCTTTGGGACAGGGCCTTTTGCAACTAATGAAAAACTGTTTTTT.

This clonotype was counted at least ten times. The chain employs TRBV5-1 and TRBJ2-7, with D unresolved. The V gene's germline CDR1 is SGHRS and CDR2 YFSETQ. The CDR3 length is 14 residues. V was clipped by 1 base and J by 4 bases, with 12 bases between them. The chain's CDR3 is CASSLLGKGYEQYF. In DNA, the CDR3 is TGCGCCAGCAGCTTGTTGGGCAAGGGTTACGAGCAGTACTTC.